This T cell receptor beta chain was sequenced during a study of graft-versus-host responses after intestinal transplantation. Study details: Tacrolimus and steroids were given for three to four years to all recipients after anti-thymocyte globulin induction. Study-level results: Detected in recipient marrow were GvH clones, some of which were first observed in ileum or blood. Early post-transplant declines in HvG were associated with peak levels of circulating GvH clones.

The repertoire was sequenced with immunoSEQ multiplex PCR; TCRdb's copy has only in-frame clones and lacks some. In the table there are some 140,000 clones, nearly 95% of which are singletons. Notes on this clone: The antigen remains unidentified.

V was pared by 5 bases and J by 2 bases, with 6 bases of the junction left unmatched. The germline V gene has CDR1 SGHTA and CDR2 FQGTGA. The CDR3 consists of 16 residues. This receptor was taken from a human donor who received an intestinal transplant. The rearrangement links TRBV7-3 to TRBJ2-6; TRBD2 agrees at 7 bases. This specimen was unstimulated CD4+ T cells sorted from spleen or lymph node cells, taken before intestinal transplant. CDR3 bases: TGTGCCAGCAGCCCGAGCGGGACGCCTGGGGCCAACGTCCTGACTTTC. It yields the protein CASSPSGTPGANVLTF.